Given below is one TCR beta chain in context. Its antigen remains unidentified. Every donor was a healthy Caucasian. The CDR3 loop spans 15 amino acids. The V end was cut by 0 bases, the J end by 2 bases, with 10 bases between. The germline V gene encodes CDR1 SGHRS and CDR2 YFSETQ. This entry belongs to a study of identical twins. Regarding the study as a whole: With beta out-of-frame sequences, excess sharing by twins was weaker.

TCRdb analysed the 5' RACE reads with MiXCR anew, one entry per CDR3 protein. The profile shows some 790,000 distinct CDR3 sequences, roughly 18% of them singletons. The same sample was also studied in work on T cells expressing NK-cell markers. That report adds: Beta-chain profiling covered CD3+CD56+NKG2C+, CD3+CD56+NKG2C- and CD3+CD56-NKG2C+ sorted subsets. NKG2C+ dominant clonotype frequencies in more than 5 donors were about 1.0-7.5% of CD8+ T cells.

What was sequenced was PBMCs. The chain employs TRBV5-1 and TRBJ2-3; D is possibly TRBD2 (5 bases). The sequence derives from a young woman in good health. The CDR3 region is CASSLAGMVTDTQYF. The DNA for the CDR3 is TGCGCCAGCAGCTTGGCGGGAATGGTCACAGATACGCAGTATTTT.